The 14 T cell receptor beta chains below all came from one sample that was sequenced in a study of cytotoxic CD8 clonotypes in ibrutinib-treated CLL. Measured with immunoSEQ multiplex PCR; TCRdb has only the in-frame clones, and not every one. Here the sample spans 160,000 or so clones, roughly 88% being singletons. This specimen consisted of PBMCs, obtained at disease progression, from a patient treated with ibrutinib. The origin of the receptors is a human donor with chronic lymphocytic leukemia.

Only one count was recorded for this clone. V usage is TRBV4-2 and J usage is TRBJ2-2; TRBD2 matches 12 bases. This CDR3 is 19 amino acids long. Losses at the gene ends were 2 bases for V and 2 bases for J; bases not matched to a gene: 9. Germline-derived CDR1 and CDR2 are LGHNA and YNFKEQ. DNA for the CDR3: TGTGCCAGCAGCCAACAACACGGACTAGCGGGACTTAACACCGGGGAGCTGTTTTTT. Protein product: CASSQQHGLAGLNTGELFF.

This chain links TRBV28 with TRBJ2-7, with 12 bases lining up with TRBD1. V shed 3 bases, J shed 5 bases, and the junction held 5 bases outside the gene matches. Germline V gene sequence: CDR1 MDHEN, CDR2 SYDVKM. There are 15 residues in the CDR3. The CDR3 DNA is TGTGCCAGCAGTTTGGGACAGGGGGCTTTGGACGAGCAGTACTTC. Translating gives CASSLGQGALDEQYF.

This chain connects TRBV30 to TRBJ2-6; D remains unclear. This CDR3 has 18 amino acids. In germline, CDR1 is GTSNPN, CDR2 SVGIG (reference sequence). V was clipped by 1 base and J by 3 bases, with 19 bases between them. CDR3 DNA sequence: TGTGCCTGGAGTGCCAACCGACTGGTGCTTTATGGGGCCAACGTCCTGACTTTC. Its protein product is CAWSANRLVLYGANVLTF.

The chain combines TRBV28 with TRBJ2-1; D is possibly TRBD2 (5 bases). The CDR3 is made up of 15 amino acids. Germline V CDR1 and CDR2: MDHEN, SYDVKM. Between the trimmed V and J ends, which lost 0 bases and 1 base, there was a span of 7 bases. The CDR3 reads CASSLWRVSYNEQFF. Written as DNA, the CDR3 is TGTGCCAGCAGTTTATGGCGGGTATCCTACAATGAGCAGTTCTTC.

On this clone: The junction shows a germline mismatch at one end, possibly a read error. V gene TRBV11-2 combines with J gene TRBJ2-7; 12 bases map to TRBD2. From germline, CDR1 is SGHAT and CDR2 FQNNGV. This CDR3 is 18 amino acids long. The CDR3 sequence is CASSLLAGGPIVSSEQYF. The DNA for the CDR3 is TGTGCCAGCAGCCTCCTAGCGGGAGGGCCGATAGTATCCTCCGAGCAGTACTTC. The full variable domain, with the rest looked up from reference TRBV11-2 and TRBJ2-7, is EAGVAQSPRYKIIEKRQSVAFWCNPISGHATLYWYQQILGQGPKLLIQFQNNGVVDDSQLPKDRFSAERLKGVDSTLKIQPAKLEDSAVYLCASSLLAGGPIVSSEQYFGPGTRLTVT.

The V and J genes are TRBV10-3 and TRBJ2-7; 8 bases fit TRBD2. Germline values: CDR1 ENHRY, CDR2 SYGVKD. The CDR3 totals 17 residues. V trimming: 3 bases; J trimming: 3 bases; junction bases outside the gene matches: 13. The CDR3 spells CAISDPIAGTKYYEQYF. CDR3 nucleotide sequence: TGTGCCATCAGTGACCCCATAGCGGGAACTAAGTACTACGAGCAGTACTTC.

CDR3 region: CASSPLPTPTNQPQHF. The CDR3 DNA reads as TGTGCCAGCTCACCGTTGCCGACCCCAACCAATCAGCCCCAGCATTTT. The chain uses TRBV18 and TRBJ1-5; D ambiguous. There are 16 residues in the CDR3. CDR1 and CDR2 (germline): KGHSH, LQKENI. Trimming stripped 3 bases from V and 3 bases from J, with 15 bases between.

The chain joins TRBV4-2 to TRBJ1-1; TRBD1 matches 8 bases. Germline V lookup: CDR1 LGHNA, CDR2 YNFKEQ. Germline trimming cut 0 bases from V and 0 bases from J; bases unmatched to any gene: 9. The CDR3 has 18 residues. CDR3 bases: TGTGCCAGCAGCCAAGATGGGACAGGATTTATTCTGAACACTGAAGCTTTCTTT. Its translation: CASSQDGTGFILNTEAFF.

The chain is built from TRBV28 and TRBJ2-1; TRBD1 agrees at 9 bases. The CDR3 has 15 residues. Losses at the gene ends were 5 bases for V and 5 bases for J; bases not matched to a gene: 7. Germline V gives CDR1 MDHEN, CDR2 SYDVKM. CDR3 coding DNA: TGTGCCAGCAGTGGCCGGGACAGGGTCGACAATGAGCAGTTCTTC. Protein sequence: CASSGRDRVDNEQFF.

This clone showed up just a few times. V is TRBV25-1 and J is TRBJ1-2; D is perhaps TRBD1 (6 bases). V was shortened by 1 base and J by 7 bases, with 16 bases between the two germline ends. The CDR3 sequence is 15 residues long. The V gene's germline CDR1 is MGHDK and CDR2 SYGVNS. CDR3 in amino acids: CASSESTRGGRGYTF. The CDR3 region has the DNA TGTGCCAGCAGTGAATCCACCCGAGGGGGACGTGGCTACACCTTC.

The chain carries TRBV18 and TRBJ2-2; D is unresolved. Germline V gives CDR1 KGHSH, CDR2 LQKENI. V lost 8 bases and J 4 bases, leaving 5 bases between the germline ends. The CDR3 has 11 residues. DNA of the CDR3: TGTGCCAGCACGGGCACCGGGGAGCTGTTTTTT. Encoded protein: CASTGTGELFF.

In nucleotides, the CDR3 is TGTGCCAGCACCGCCACAGGTTACTTGAATGAAAAACTGTTTTTT. It yields the protein CASTATGYLNEKLFF. This chain links TRBV6-5 with TRBJ1-4; D perhaps matches TRBD1 (5 bases). CDR1 MNHEY and CDR2 SVGAGI come from the germline V gene. The V end was cut by 7 bases, the J end by 5 bases, with 17 bases between. The CDR3 runs 15 residues.

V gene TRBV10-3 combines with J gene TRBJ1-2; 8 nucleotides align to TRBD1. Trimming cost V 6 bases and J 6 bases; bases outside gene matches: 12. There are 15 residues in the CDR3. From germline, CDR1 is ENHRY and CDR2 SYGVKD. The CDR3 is CAISGATGGYDGYTF. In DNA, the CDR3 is TGTGCCATCAGCGGAGCTACAGGGGGGTATGATGGCTACACCTTC.

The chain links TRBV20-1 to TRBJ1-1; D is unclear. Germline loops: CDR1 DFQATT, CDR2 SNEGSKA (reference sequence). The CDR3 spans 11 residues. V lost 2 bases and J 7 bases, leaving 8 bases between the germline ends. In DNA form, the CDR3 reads TGCAGTGCTAGAATTTGGTTTGAAGCTTTCTTT. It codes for CSARIWFEAFF.